What follows are 29 T cell receptor beta chains derived from one specimen sequenced in a study of vaccination effects on CD4 cells after COVID-19. For these receptors, no antigen is known. Sequenced by immunoSEQ multiplex PCR; TCRdb stores in-frame clones only, minus some. Of about 15,000 clones in the sample, roughly three quarters are singletons; the top ten hold 20% to 25%. Within the ViraFEST assay, antigen-specific CD4+ T cells underwent expansion with viral peptide pools prior to sequencing. Cells that had been cultured for nine to eleven days were the source of isolated CD4+ T cells. SARS-CoV-2 infected the person between March and December 2020, as confirmed by PCR. Participants got two doses of BNT162b2 or mRNA-1273 vaccine. The sample was CD4+ T cells from PBMCs cultured with HCoV-NL63 spike peptides, taken after COVID-19 vaccination. All receptors derive from a human donor who had a prior SARS-CoV-2 infection.

In this sample, this clone turned up once. J is TRBJ1-4 and V is TRBV11-3, with 7 bases matching TRBD1. J was trimmed by 8 bases and V by 0 bases; bases with no gene match: 12. Looked up from germline, CDR1 is SGHNT and CDR2 is YENEEA. The CDR3 spans 17 residues. The CDR3 bases are TGTGCCAGCAGCTTAGATCGTGCGGGAGGGACAGAAGAAAAACTGTTTTTT. Translating it yields CASSLDRAGGTEEKLFF.

The CDR3 here is CASSRTSGGTDTQYF. As DNA, the CDR3 is TGCGCCAGCTCCCGGACTAGCGGGGGCACAGATACGCAGTATTTT. The chain couples TRBV5-1 to TRBJ2-3; 12 positions match TRBD2. Germline-derived CDR1 and CDR2 are SGHRS and YFSETQ. Unmatched junction bases numbered 4, after V lost 7 bases and J lost 1 base. CDR3 length: 15 residues.

The genes are TRBV3-1 (or the pseudogene TRBV3-2) and TRBJ2-7, with TRBD1 matching 8 bases. The CDR3 spans 15 residues. V shed 5 bases and J 0 bases; nucleotides not matched to a gene: 6. The V gene's germline CDR1 is LGHDT and CDR2 YNNKEL (reference sequence). The CDR3 DNA reads TGTGCCAGCAGCGCATGGGACAGGAGCTCCTACGAGCAGTACTTC. Its translation: CASSAWDRSSYEQYF.

This sequence joins TRBV10-2 and TRBJ2-3; 11 nucleotides match TRBD2. V was pared by 4 bases and J by 7 bases, with 4 bases of the junction left unmatched. The CDR3 extends over 14 amino acids. Per the germline V gene, CDR1 is WSHSY and CDR2 is SAAADI. DNA of the CDR3: TGCGCCAGCAGTGTAGCGGGGGGGCGGCATACGCAGTATTTT. The encoded protein is CASSVAGGRHTQYF.

The chain employs TRBV6-6 and TRBJ1-1; D not resolved. V lost 2 bases to trimming and J lost 4 bases, with 5 bases between them. In germline, CDR1 is MNHNY, CDR2 SVGAGI (reference sequence). There are 12 residues in the CDR3. The DNA of the CDR3 is TGTGCCAGCAGTTACCGCATCACTGAAGCTTTCTTT. Protein: CASSYRITEAFF.

This rearrangement joins TRBV30 to TRBJ1-2, with D tentatively TRBD1 (6 bases). Germline CDR1 is GTSNPN and CDR2 is SVGIG (reference sequence). The CDR3 has 13 amino acids. Trimming cost V 8 bases and J 7 bases, with 20 bases left between them. In DNA, the CDR3 is TGTGCCCGCGCCACAGGGTGGTCGGGTGGCTACACCTTC. Translating it yields CARATGWSGGYTF.

The V gene is TRBV6-5, the J gene TRBJ1-4, with D hard to call. Trimming removed 10 bases at V and 0 bases at J, with 15 bases between. The CDR3 has 15 residues. Germline V gene lookup returns CDR1 MNHEY and CDR2 SVGAGI. Here the CDR3 reads CATSRADPTNEKLFF. In DNA form, the CDR3 reads TGTGCCACCAGCCGGGCAGACCCAACTAATGAAAAACTGTTTTTT.

The CDR3 sequence is CASSLLASGSGGETQYF. The CDR3 DNA follows: TGTGCCAGCAGCTTACTCGCTAGCGGGAGTGGTGGGGAGACCCAGTACTTC. The genes are TRBV7-9 and TRBJ2-5, with TRBD2 identical over 10 bases. This CDR3 is built from 17 residues. V was pared by 2 bases and J by 5 bases, with 11 bases of the junction left unmatched. The germline V gene encodes CDR1 SEHNR and CDR2 FQNEAQ (reference sequence).

The chain joins TRBV6-2 or TRBV6-3 to TRBJ2-7; D gene uncertain. Between the trimmed V and J ends, which lost 3 bases and 2 bases, there was a span of 14 bases. The length of the CDR3 is 15 residues. Germline CDR1 reads MNHEY; CDR2 reads SVGEGT. The CDR3 region is CASSYLGSWAYEQYF. In DNA, the CDR3 is TGTGCCAGCAGTTATCTAGGCTCCTGGGCCTACGAGCAGTACTTC.

The chain carries TRBV19 and TRBJ1-1; a possible D gene is TRBD1 (5 bases). The CDR3 covers 13 residues. V lost 5 bases to trimming and J lost 1 base, with 8 bases between them. CDR1 is LNHDA and CDR2 is SQIVND in the germline V gene (reference sequence). CDR3 DNA: TGTGCCAGTAGTTGGGGCAGGAACACTGAAGCTTTCTTT. This translates into CASSWGRNTEAFF.

This chain links TRBV5-1 with TRBJ2-3; D is possibly TRBD2 (6 bases). V was pared by 1 base and J by 2 bases, with 8 bases between. Germline assignment: CDR1 SGHRS and CDR2 YFSETQ. The CDR3 runs to 14 residues. CDR3 sequence reads: CASSLLANTDTQYF. The DNA of the CDR3 is TGCGCCAGCAGCTTGCTAGCGAACACAGATACGCAGTATTTT. The full variable domain, completed using reference TRBV5-1 and TRBJ2-3, is KAGVTQTPRYLIKTRGQQVTLSCSPISGHRSVSWYQQTPGQGLQFLFEYFSETQRNKGNFPGRFSGRQFSNSRSEMNVSTLELGDSALYLCASSLLANTDTQYFGPGTRLTVL.

The V gene is TRBV24-1, the J gene TRBJ2-5; 11 nucleotides line up with TRBD2. The CDR3 covers 20 residues. The V gene end was trimmed by 4 bases and the J gene end by 2 bases; junction bases not matched to a gene: 17. Germline CDR1 and CDR2: KGHDR and SFDVKD. The CDR3 sequence: CATSDPVQGAGTSGQETQYF. For the CDR3, the DNA is TGTGCCACCAGTGACCCTGTACAGGGGGCCGGGACTAGCGGACAAGAGACCCAGTACTTC.

The chain has TRBV10-3 and TRBJ2-5, with 11 bases matching TRBD2. CDR1 is ENHRY, CDR2 SYGVKD, per germline. Trimming removed 4 bases from V and 4 bases from J; junction bases left unmatched: 2. This CDR3 spans 14 amino acids. The CDR3 DNA sequence: TGTGCCATCAGTGGAACTAGCGGGAGAGAGACCCAGTACTTC. Encoded protein: CAISGTSGRETQYF.

This clone was seen only a few times. The rearrangement uses TRBV7-9 and TRBJ1-6, with D unclear. This CDR3 region has 14 residues. Trimming shortened V by 2 bases and J by 5 bases, and 7 bases separated the two germline ends. The germline gives CDR1 SEHNR, CDR2 FQNEAQ (reference sequence). The CDR3 DNA reads as TGTGCCAGCAGCTTATACAGCGATAATTCACCCCTCCACTTT. This translates into CASSLYSDNSPLHF.

The chain has TRBV7-2 and TRBJ2-2, with TRBD2 identical over 7 bases. CDR3 size: 16 residues. Germline trimming cut 4 bases from V and 0 bases from J; bases unmatched to any gene: 5. The germline V gene encodes CDR1 SGHTA and CDR2 FQGNSA. The CDR3 protein is CASSSSGTTNTGELFF. DNA for the CDR3: TGTGCCAGCAGCTCCTCCGGGACTACGAACACCGGGGAGCTGTTTTTT.

This chain connects TRBV18 to TRBJ2-3, with TRBD2 identical over 9 bases. Losses at the gene ends were 4 bases for V and 8 bases for J; bases not matched to a gene: 1. Germline V gene lookup returns CDR1 KGHSH and CDR2 LQKENI. This CDR3 comprises 12 residues. The CDR3 region has the DNA TGTGCCAGCTCACTAGCGGGAGCTACGCAGTATTTT. It yields the protein CASSLAGATQYF.

This clone has only one observation. J is TRBJ1-1 and V is TRBV19; no definite D call. CDR3 size: 14 residues. The ends were cut back, 5 bases at V and 0 bases at J, with 10 bases in the middle. CDR1 and CDR2 (germline): LNHDA, SQIVND (reference sequence). The CDR3 DNA is TGTGCCAGTAGTCCGGGCAGCTTGAACACTGAAGCTTTCTTT. This gives the protein CASSPGSLNTEAFF.

This CDR3 reads CASSSGQNYNEQFF. CDR3 DNA: TGTGCCAGCAGCTCTGGACAGAACTACAATGAGCAGTTCTTC. This chain joins TRBV5-6 and TRBJ2-1, with a possible D match to TRBD1 (6 bases). The CDR3 length is 14 residues. The germline V gene encodes CDR1 SGHDT and CDR2 YYEEEE. Deletions cut 3 bases from V and 3 bases from J, with 10 bases between.

The chain links TRBV6-5 to TRBJ1-2, with 7 bases fitting TRBD1. Germline V gene data show CDR1 as MNHEY and CDR2 as SVGAGI. V dropped 4 bases and J dropped 8; count of bases not matched to a gene: 13. CDR3 length: 15 residues. The chain's CDR3 is CASSSPGTAFWGYTF. CDR3 nucleotide sequence: TGTGCCAGCAGTTCCCCCGGGACAGCCTTTTGGGGCTACACCTTC.

The chain recombines TRBV19 with TRBJ1-2; D is undetermined. The V and J ends lost 5 bases and 1 base respectively, with 11 bases between them. The CDR3 is 14 amino acids. Germline V gives CDR1 LNHDA, CDR2 SQIVND (reference sequence). The CDR3 DNA sequence: TGTGCCAGTAGTCGGTTCGAGGATAACTATGGCTACACCTTC. This translates into CASSRFEDNYGYTF.

The V and J genes are TRBV30 and TRBJ1-2, with D unresolved. Germline V gives CDR1 GTSNPN, CDR2 SVGIG (reference sequence). This CDR3 contains 13 residues. Trimming pared 2 bases from V and 5 bases from J, leaving 12 bases between. Written as DNA, the CDR3 is TGTGCCTGGAGTAACGGACGAGTATATGGCTACACCTTC. As protein: CAWSNGRVYGYTF.

The chain is built from TRBV6-6 and TRBJ1-2; 8 nucleotides match TRBD1. J lost 2 bases, V lost 6 bases, and 5 bases had no gene match. Germline lookup yields CDR1 MNHNY and CDR2 SVGAGI (reference sequence). The CDR3 is made up of 14 amino acids. The CDR3 bases are TGTGCCAGCAGGATAGGGACAGGCAACTATGGCTACACCTTC. This translates into CASRIGTGNYGYTF.

CDR3 nucleotides: TGTGCCAGCAGCCGGGACAAAGGCTACGAGCAGTACTTC. Its translation is CASSRDKGYEQYF. This chain joins TRBV25-1 and TRBJ2-7; D perhaps matches TRBD1 (6 bases). The V end was cut by 6 bases, the J end by 3 bases, with 12 bases between. Germline CDR1 reads MGHDK; CDR2 reads SYGVNS. CDR3 length: 13 amino acids.

The chain has TRBV18 and TRBJ2-1; 10 nucleotides line up with TRBD2. Per germline, CDR1 KGHSH and CDR2 LQKENI. Trimming cost V 5 bases and J 2 bases; bases outside gene matches: 3. There are 15 residues in the CDR3. The CDR3 nucleotides are TGTGCCAGCTCAGCAGCGGGAGGGCCCTACAATGAGCAGTTCTTC. Encoded protein: CASSAAGGPYNEQFF. The full variable domain, in which reference TRBV18 and TRBJ2-1 provide the parts outside the CDR3, is NAGVMQNPRHLVRRRGQEARLRCSPMKGHSHVYWYRQLPEEGLKFMVYLQKENIIDESGMPKERFSAEFPKEGPSILRIQQVVRGDSAAYFCASSAAGGPYNEQFFGPGTRLTVL.

This clone came up a few times. The chain joins TRBV5-1 to TRBJ1-2; 11 nucleotides line up with TRBD1. This CDR3 has 16 amino acids. V shed 4 bases, J shed 3 bases, and the junction held 8 bases outside the gene matches. Germline CDR1 is SGHRS and CDR2 is YFSETQ. CDR3 sequence: CASSPGGTGGYYGYTF. The CDR3 DNA reads TGCGCCAGCAGCCCTGGAGGGACAGGGGGGTACTATGGCTACACCTTC.

In this sample, this clone is large (0.1 to 1%). This chain links TRBV5-8 with TRBJ1-5, with TRBD1 matching over 8 bases. V shed 0 bases, J shed 5 bases, and the junction held 4 bases outside the gene matches. This CDR3 comprises 15 residues. Germline V lookup: CDR1 SGHTS, CDR2 YDEGEE. Here the CDR3 reads CASSLGQGRYQPQHF. The CDR3 DNA sequence: TGTGCCAGCAGCTTGGGACAGGGGCGTTATCAGCCCCAGCATTTT.

The chain is built from TRBV5-6 and TRBJ1-2; 8 nucleotides align to TRBD1. CDR3 size: 16 residues. CDR1 is SGHDT and CDR2 is YYEEEE in the germline V gene. Trimming took 0 bases from V and 5 from J; bases not matched to a gene: 9. For the CDR3, the DNA is TGTGCCAGCAGCTTGGTGGGATGGGGGACAGGTTATGGCTACACCTTC. This translates into CASSLVGWGTGYGYTF.

The CDR3: CASSPHLDRGHYGYTF. CDR3 in DNA: TGTGCCAGCAGCCCCCACCTGGACAGGGGCCACTATGGCTACACCTTC. The chain recombines TRBV7-8 with TRBJ1-2; 9 nucleotides align to TRBD1. This CDR3 is 16 amino acids long. Trimming at V came to 5 bases and at J to 3 bases, leaving 10 bases not matched to a gene. Per the germline V gene, CDR1 is SGHVS and CDR2 is FQNEAQ.

This rearrangement joins TRBV7-8 to TRBJ2-1; TRBD2 matches 12 bases. The germline V gene has CDR1 SGHVS and CDR2 FQNEAQ. The J segment lost 12 bases and the V segment lost 3 bases, leaving 9 bases of the junction unmatched. The CDR3 runs to 15 residues. CDR3 in DNA: TGTGCCAGCAGCTTCAGGACTAGCGGGGACAGGGGGCAGTTCTTC. Residues: CASSFRTSGDRGQFF.